This T cell receptor beta chain comes out of a study of naive and memory T cell subsets. Study outcomes and limitations: TCR transcript changes with activation or differentiation may affect this RNA method.

V was clipped by 5 bases and J by 7 bases; unmatched bases: 5. The CDR3 extends over 13 amino acids. Germline V gives CDR1 SGHVS, CDR2 FNYEAQ. RNA was extracted from approximately 2.6 ml of whole blood of healthy adults. Comments on this clonotype: Its matching antigen is unknown.

For blood and skin samples, reverse transcription used TCR alpha and beta constant primers. TCRdb passed the 5' RACE reads through MiXCR, listing each CDR3 protein once. The top ten clones hold 1.8% of a sample with tens of thousands of distinct CDR3 sequences, 20% to 25% of them seen once. The clonotype was recovered from a female donor in good health. The V call is TRBV7-6, the J call TRBJ1-3, with 7 bases fitting TRBD1. In nucleotides, the CDR3 is TGTGCCAGCAGCAAGGGGACAGTTAACACCATATATTTT. As protein: CASSKGTVNTIYF.